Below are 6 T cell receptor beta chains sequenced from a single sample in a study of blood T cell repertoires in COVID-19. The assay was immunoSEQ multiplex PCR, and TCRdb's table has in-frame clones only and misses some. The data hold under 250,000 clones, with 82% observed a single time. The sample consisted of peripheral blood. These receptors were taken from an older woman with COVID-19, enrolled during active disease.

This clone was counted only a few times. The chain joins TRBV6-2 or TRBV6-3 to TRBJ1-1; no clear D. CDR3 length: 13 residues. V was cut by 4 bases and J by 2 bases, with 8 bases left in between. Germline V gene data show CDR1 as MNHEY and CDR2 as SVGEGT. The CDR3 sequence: CASSFPLNTEAFF. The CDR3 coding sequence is TGTGCCAGCAGTTTCCCGTTAAACACTGAAGCTTTCTTT.

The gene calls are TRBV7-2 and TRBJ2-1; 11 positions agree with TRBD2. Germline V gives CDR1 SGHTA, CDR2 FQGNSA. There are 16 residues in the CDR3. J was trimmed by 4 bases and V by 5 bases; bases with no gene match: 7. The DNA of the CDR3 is TGTGCCAGCAGCCACCCCGGGACTAGCGGATACAATGAGCAGTTCTTC. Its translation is CASSHPGTSGYNEQFF.

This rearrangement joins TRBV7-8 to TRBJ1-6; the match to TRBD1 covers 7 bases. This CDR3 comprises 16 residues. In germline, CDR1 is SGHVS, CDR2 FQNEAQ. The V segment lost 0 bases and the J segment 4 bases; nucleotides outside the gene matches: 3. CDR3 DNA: TGTGCCAGCAGCTTAGCGGAGACAGGGTATAATTCACCCCTCCACTTT. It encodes CASSLAETGYNSPLHF.

The CDR3 reads CASSLGYGGSEQYF. The DNA for the CDR3 is TGTGCCAGCAGTTTAGGTTACGGAGGCTCCGAGCAGTACTTC. J is TRBJ2-7 and V is TRBV28, with D perhaps TRBD2 (5 bases). V was cut by 2 bases and J by 6 bases, with 14 bases left in between. CDR1 is MDHEN and CDR2 is SYDVKM in the germline V gene. The CDR3 is made up of 14 amino acids. Supplemented by reference TRBV28 and TRBJ2-7, the full variable domain reads DVKVTQSSRYLVKRTGEKVFLECVQDMDHENMFWYRQDPGLGLRLIYFSYDVKMKEKGDIPEGYSVSREKKERFSLILESASTNQTSMYLCASSLGYGGSEQYFGPGTRLTVT.

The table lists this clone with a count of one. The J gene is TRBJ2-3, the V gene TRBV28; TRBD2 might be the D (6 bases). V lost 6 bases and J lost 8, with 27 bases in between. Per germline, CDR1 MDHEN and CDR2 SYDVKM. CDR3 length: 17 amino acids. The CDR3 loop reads CASRNQNGASPGGTQYF. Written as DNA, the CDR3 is TGTGCCAGCAGAAACCAAAACGGGGCCAGCCCCGGGGGTACGCAGTATTTT.

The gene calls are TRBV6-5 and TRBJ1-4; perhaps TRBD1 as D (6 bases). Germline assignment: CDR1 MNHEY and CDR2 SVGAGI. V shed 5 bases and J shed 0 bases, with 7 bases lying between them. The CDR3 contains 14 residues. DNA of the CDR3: TGTGCCAGCAGTCGGACAGCAACTAATGAAAAACTGTTTTTT. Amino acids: CASSRTATNEKLFF.